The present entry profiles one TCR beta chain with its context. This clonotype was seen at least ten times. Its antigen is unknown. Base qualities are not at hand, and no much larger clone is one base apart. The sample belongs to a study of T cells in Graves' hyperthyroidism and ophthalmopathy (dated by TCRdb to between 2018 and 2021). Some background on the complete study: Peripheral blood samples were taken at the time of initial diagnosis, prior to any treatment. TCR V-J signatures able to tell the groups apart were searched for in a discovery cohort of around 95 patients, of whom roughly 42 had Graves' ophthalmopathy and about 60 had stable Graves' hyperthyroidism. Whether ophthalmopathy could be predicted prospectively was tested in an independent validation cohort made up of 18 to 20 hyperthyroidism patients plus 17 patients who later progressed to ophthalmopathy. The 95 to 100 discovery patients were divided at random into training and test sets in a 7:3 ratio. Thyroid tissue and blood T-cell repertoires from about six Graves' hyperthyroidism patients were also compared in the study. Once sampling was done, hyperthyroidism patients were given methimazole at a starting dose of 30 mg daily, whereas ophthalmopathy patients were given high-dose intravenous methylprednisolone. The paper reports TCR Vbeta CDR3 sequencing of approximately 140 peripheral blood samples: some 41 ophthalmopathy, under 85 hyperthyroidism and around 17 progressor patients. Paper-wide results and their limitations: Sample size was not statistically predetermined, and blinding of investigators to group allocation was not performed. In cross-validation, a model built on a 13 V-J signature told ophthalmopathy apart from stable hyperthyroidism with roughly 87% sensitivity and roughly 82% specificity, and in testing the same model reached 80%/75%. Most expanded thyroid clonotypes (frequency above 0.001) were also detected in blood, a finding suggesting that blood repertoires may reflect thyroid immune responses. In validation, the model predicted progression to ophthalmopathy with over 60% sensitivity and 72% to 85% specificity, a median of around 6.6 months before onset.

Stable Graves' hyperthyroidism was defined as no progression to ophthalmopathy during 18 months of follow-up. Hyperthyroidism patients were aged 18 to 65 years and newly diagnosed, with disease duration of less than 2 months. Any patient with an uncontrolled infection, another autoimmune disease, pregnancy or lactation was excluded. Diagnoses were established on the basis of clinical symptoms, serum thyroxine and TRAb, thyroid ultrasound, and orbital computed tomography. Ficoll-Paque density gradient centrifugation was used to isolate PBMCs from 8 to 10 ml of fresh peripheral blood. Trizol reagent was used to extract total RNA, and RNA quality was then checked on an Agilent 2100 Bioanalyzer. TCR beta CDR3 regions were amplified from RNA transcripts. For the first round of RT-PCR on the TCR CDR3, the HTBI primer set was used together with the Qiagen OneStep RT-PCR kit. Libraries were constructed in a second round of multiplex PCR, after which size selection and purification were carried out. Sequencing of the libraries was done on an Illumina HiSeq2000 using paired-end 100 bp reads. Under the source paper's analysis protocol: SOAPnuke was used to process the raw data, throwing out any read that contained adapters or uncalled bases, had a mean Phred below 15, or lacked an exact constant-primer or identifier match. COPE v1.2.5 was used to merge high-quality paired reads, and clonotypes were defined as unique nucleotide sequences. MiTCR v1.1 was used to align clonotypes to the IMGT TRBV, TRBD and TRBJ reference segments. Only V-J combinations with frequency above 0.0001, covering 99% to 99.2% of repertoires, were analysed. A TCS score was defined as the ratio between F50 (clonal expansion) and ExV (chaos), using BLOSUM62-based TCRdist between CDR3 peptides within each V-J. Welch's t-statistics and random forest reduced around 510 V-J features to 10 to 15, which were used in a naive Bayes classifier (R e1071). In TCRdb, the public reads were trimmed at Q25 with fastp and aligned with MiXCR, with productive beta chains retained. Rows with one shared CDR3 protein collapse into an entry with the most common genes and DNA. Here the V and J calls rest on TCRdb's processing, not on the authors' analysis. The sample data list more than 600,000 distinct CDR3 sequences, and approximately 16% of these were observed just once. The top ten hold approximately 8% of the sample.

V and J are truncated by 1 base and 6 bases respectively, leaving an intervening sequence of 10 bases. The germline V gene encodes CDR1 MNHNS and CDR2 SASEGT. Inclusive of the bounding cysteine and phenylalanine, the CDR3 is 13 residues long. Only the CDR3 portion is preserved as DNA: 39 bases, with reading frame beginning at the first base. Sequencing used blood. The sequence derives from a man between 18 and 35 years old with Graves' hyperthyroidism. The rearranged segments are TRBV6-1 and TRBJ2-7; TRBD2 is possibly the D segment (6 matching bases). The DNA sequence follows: TGTGCCAGCAGTGAAGGATTTAGCGGCGAGCAGTACTTC. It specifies CASSEGFSGEQYF.